The T cell receptor beta chain under discussion was sequenced for a study of control samples from healthy donors and cancer patients. Libraries were prepared by immunoSEQ multiplex PCR; TCRdb keeps only in-frame clonotypes and omits some of them. The sample has fewer than 200,000 clones; roughly 94% are singletons. Germline lookup yields CDR1 MNHEY and CDR2 SVGAGI. This CDR3 spans 14 amino acids. Losses at the gene ends were 5 bases for V and 3 bases for J; bases not matched to a gene: 3. This clone has just one count. The gene calls are TRBV6-5 and TRBJ2-3; 9 nucleotides line up with TRBD2. Sequenced input: PBMCs. The TCR comes from a man aged 55-75 years with colorectal cancer. The CDR3 protein is CASSPGLATDTQYF. DNA for the CDR3: TGTGCCAGCAGTCCGGGACTAGCAACAGATACGCAGTATTTT.